The clone carrying this T cell receptor beta chain occurred once. In the study's own analysis: Scientists estimated how many nucleated cells there were by amplifying reference gene primers. The data were produced by immunoSEQ multiplex PCR, yet TCRdb's version contains in-frame clones alone and is incomplete. Clone size and V and J calls were adopted from that table, with D and trimming inferred from the DNA. Here the sample spans some 130,000 clones, roughly 80% being singletons. The CDR3 covers 13 residues. This entry belongs to a study of blood T cell repertoires in COVID-19. The overall study: The United States, Italy and Spain were the sources of the acute and convalescent COVID-19 samples.

The V and J genes are TRBV21-1 and TRBJ1-2; TRBD1 reflects the table's D call only, with no check against the DNA. TRBV21-1 is flagged as a pseudogene. This receptor was identified in a young woman who had recovered from COVID-19. Sequenced material: peripheral blood. CDR3 region: CASSARGRDGYTF. The CDR3 coding sequence is TGTGCCAGCAGCGCCAGGGGGCGGGATGGCTACACCTTC.